Listed below are T cell receptor beta chains from one sample, sequenced in a study of Graves' ophthalmopathy and Graves' hyperthyroidism. Using its own MiXCR run on the multiplex PCR reads, TCRdb lists one record per CDR3 protein. Seen here are over a million distinct CDR3 sequences, about two fifths observed once, and the top ten hold 8.5% to 14%. The sequenced sample consisted of peripheral blood or thyroid tissue (not recorded which). The receptors were gathered from an adult man with Graves' hyperthyroidism. Both conserved end residues are part of each CDR3. The D gene is left open where the match is weak. A clone size is listed for some rows: how often the clone was seen (once, few, many), or a class if it is expanded.

TRBV7-2,.,TRBD1,TRBJ1-6,TGTGCCAGCAGCTTAGGGCCGGGACAGGGGACACCCCTCCACTTT,CASSLGPGQGTPLHF
TRBV28,.,.,TRBJ2-5,TGTGCCAGCAGTTTATGGAAACTGGCCCGGAGGTACCAAGAGACCCAGTACTTC,CASSLWKLARRYQETQYF
TRBV7-8,many,TRBD1,TRBJ1-2,TGTGCCAGCAGCACAAGACAGGGGCTGAGTGGGGGCTACACCTTC,CASSTRQGLSGGYTF
TRBV13,.,TRBD2,TRBJ2-5,TGTGCCAGCAGCGTGAGTACTAGCGGGGGGCCCCAGTACTTC,CASSVSTSGGPQYF
TRBV29-1,once,.,TRBJ2-6,TGCAGCGTTGTGGAGGAAGACTCTGGGGCCAACGTCCTGACTTTC,CSVVEEDSGANVLTF
TRBV28,once,.,TRBJ1-5,TGTGCCAGCAGTTTAGAAGGGGAAGCCAGTCAGTCCCAGCATTTT,CASSLEGEASQSQHF
TRBV4-3,.,.,TRBJ1-4,TGCGCCAGCAGCCAATTGACAGGCACTAATGAAAAACTGTTTTTT,CASSQLTGTNEKLFF
TRBV6-5,.,TRBD1,TRBJ1-2,TGTGCCAGCAGTTACCGGACAGGCTTTCTGTTGAACTATGGCTACACCTTC,CASSYRTGFLLNYGYTF
TRBV19,many,TRBD1,TRBJ1-5,TGTGCCAGTAAAATCAGGGGGCTTAGTCAGCCCCAGCATTTT,CASKIRGLSQPQHF
TRBV4-2,many,.,TRBJ1-1,TGTGCCAGCAGCCCTGGGGGGCCTGGCGGCACTGAAGCTTTCTTT,CASSPGGPGGTEAFF
TRBV20-1,many,TRBD1,TRBJ1-6,TGCAGTGCTACAACTCTACCAGGGGGCCGTTCACCCCTCCACTTT,CSATTLPGGRSPLHF
TRBV5-1,.,.,TRBJ2-5,TGCGCCAGCAGCTTGCGGAGTCCGGGGAGCCAAGAGACCCAGTACTTC,CASSLRSPGSQETQYF
TRBV11-2,.,.,TRBJ2-7,TGTGCCAGCAGCCCCACGACAAGGCAACCTTACGAGCAGTACTTC,CASSPTTRQPYEQYF
TRBV29-1,many,.,TRBJ1-2,TGCAGCGTTGACCCCGGGGGCAGGGGCGGTGGCTACACCTTC,CSVDPGGRGGGYTF
TRBV7-9,.,TRBD1,TRBJ2-2,TGTGCCAGCAGGCGGACAGGCAATGAGCAGTTTTTT,CASRRTGNEQFF
TRBV9,many,.,TRBJ2-2,TGTGCCAGCAGCGTAGATTCGGCCTTAGCCACCGGGGAGCTGTTTTTT,CASSVDSALATGELFF
TRBV10-2,once,TRBD1,TRBJ2-5,TGTGCCAGCAGTCCCCAACCCGGGACAGGGGGTAGGAACACTGGGACACTCCAAGAGACCCAGTACTTC,CASSPQPGTGGRNTGTLQETQYF
TRBV29-1,.,TRBD1,TRBJ2-5,TGCAGCGCGGGACAGGGGGCGACCCAGTACTTC,CSAGQGATQYF
TRBV19,many,TRBD1,TRBJ1-2,TGTGCCAGTAGATCCGGGACAGTATATGGCTACACCTTC,CASRSGTVYGYTF
TRBV6-6,few,.,TRBJ2-7,TGTGCCAGCAGTTACTCGAACGGGGTTTCCTACGAGCAGTACTTC,CASSYSNGVSYEQYF
TRBV7-9,many,.,TRBJ1-5,TGTGCCAGCAGCCGTCGGGCCGATCAGCCCCAGCATTTT,CASSRRADQPQHF
TRBV10-3,many,TRBD1,TRBJ2-7,TGTGCCATCAGTGAAAGGACAGGGGGCTACGAGCAGTACTTC,CAISERTGGYEQYF
TRBV11-2,few,TRBD1,TRBJ2-7,TGTGCCAGCAGCACCGGACAGGGTCGGAACGAGCAGTACTTC,CASSTGQGRNEQYF
TRBV24-1,many,.,TRBJ1-4,TGTGCCACCAGAGACCCGGTGAATGAAAAACTGTTTTTT,CATRDPVNEKLFF
TRBV10-3,.,.,TRBJ1-5,TGTGCAATCAGTGAGGCTCTGGGCAGCAATCAGCCCAAGCATTTT,CAISEALGSNQPKHF
TRBV7-2,.,.,TRBJ1-4,TGTGCCAGCAGCCTATATGTGGCAGGGAGGGTTGGAAAACTGTTTTTT,CASSLYVAGRVGKLFF
TRBV5-1,few,.,TRBJ2-5,TGCGCCAGCAGCTTGAATGTAGTGAGGCTATCCCAAGAGACCCAGTACTTC,CASSLNVVRLSQETQYF
TRBV12-3/TRBV12-4,.,.,TRBJ2-7,TGTGCCAGCAGTTATGGGCTACGGGGCCGGGAGCAGTACTTC,CASSYGLRGREQYF
TRBV6-1,.,.,TRBJ2-5,TGTGCCAGCAGTCCAACCTCGGGGCCGAGGGAGACCCAGTACTTC,CASSPTSGPRETQYF
TRBV15,.,TRBD1,TRBJ1-2,TGTGCCACCAGCAGTACAGGGGGAGGGGATCCCTATGGCTACACCTTC,CATSSTGGGDPYGYTF
TRBV6-5,many,.,TRBJ2-7,TGTGCCAGCAGCCCCTCGGTGTCCTACGAGCAGTACTTC,CASSPSVSYEQYF
TRBV7-2,many,.,TRBJ1-6,TGTGCCAGCAGTCCGGGAGGTGACTCACCCCTCCACTTT,CASSPGGDSPLHF
TRBV25-1,.,.,TRBJ1-5,TGTGCCAGCAGTGGATTTAATCAGCCCCAGCATTTT,CASSGFNQPQHF
TRBV20-1,.,.,TRBJ2-7,TGCAGTGCCCCATTACCCGTACTAGCCTCCTACGAGCAGTACTTC,CSAPLPVLASYEQYF
TRBV5-1,few,TRBD1,TRBJ2-7,TGCGCCAGCAGCGCTCGACAGGGGGCGCGGGAGCAGTACTTC,CASSARQGAREQYF
TRBV14,many,TRBD2,TRBJ2-5,TGTGCCAGCAGCCGTTCGGGACTAAAAGAGACCCAGTACTTC,CASSRSGLKETQYF
TRBV11-3,.,.,TRBJ1-5,TGTGCCAGCAGCTTGCAGGGAGAGGGGGGGATAGGGCAGCCCCAGCATTTT,CASSLQGEGGIGQPQHF
TRBV29-1,many,TRBD1,TRBJ2-5,TGCAGCGTTCAAGGGACAGGGGGCGCCGGTGAGACCCAGTACTTC,CSVQGTGGAGETQYF
TRBV15,.,TRBD1,TRBJ1-1,TGTGCCACCAGCCCCCGGGACAGGGGGACTGAAGCTTTCTTT,CATSPRDRGTEAFF
TRBV5-4,many,.,TRBJ1-1,TGTGCCAGCAGCTTGGCGTCAGCTAGGAACACTGAAGCTTTCTTT,CASSLASARNTEAFF
TRBV7-6,once,.,TRBJ1-3,TGTGCCAGCAGCTTCGCGTCAGTGGGGAACACCATATATTTT,CASSFASVGNTIYF
TRBV28,once,TRBD1,TRBJ2-7,TGTGCCAGCAGTGCTCTCAGGGGGCGTCAGGACGAGCAGTACTTC,CASSALRGRQDEQYF
TRBV4-3,.,.,TRBJ2-2,TGCGCCAGCAGCCAAGATCCTCAAGGGGGAGCCGGGGAGCTGTTTTTT,CASSQDPQGGAGELFF
TRBV29-1,many,.,TRBJ2-7,TGCAGCGTTGAGGGGCAGGGAACCGAGCAGTACTTC,CSVEGQGTEQYF
TRBV20-1,.,.,TRBJ2-5,TGCAGTGCTAGGTTGGGGACTCAGCCCCAGTACTTC,CSARLGTQPQYF
TRBV20-1,few,.,TRBJ2-7,TGCAGTGCTAATCATTGGCGGAATTCCTACGAGCAGTACTTC,CSANHWRNSYEQYF
TRBV5-6,few,TRBD2,TRBJ2-7,TGTGCCAGCAGCTTGTTCCTAGCGGGGGGAACGTACGAGCAGTACTTC,CASSLFLAGGTYEQYF
TRBV5-8,many,.,TRBJ2-5,TGTGCCAGCCTCCCACCGGGTGTGGAGACCCAGTACTTC,CASLPPGVETQYF
TRBV7-9,once,.,TRBJ2-5,TGTGCCAGCAGCTTACAACAGGGTGAAAGAGAGACCCAGTACTTC,CASSLQQGERETQYF
TRBV7-9,few,.,TRBJ1-1,TGTGCCAGCAGCCTTAGGGTCAGGGCGAGCACCACTGAAGCTTTCTTT,CASSLRVRASTTEAFF
TRBV5-6,.,.,TRBJ1-5,TGTGCCAGCAGCTTGCGGGGAGTAAGCAATCAGCCCCAGCATTTT,CASSLRGVSNQPQHF